The 24 T cell receptor beta chains given below trace back to one sample, sequenced in a study of post-analysis software for immune sequencing data. Study-wide points: Controls showed lower frequencies than patients for several TRBV segments, and TRBV5-6, TRBV5-1 and TRBV20-1 were among these.

cDNA libraries for TCR beta contained unique molecular identifiers. TCRdb recomputed calls from the PCR reads with MiXCR, one row per CDR3 protein. Of around 700,000 distinct CDR3 sequences listed, roughly three fifths are singletons. Which antigens these TCRs recognize remains unknown. The specimen was blood. The receptors stem from a girl aged 2-9 years with multiple sclerosis.

The gene calls are TRBV27 and TRBJ2-1; D unclear. From germline, CDR1 is MNHEY and CDR2 SMNVEV (reference sequence). The CDR3 consists of 14 residues. V was cut by 3 bases and J by 3 bases, with 9 bases left in between. In DNA form, the CDR3 reads TGTGCCAGCAGTTTTCGTCTCGGCTACAATGAGCAGTTCTTC. This encodes CASSFRLGYNEQFF.

This clonotype was seen ten or more times. The J gene is TRBJ2-5, the V gene TRBV12-3 or TRBV12-4; D remains ambiguous. This CDR3 has 11 residues. V gave up 6 bases and J gave up 2 bases, with 4 bases separating them. CDR3 protein: CASSRQETQYF. The CDR3 DNA is TGTGCCAGCAGCCGACAAGAGACCCAGTACTTC.

The chain links TRBV29-1 to TRBJ2-3; D is ambiguous. The CDR3 totals 13 residues. The germline CDR1 and CDR2 sequences are SQVTM and ANQGSEA. Trimming took off 2 bases at V and 2 bases at J, with 8 bases between the two ends. For the CDR3, the DNA is TGCAGCGTTGAACCCCCAGCCACAGATACGCAGTATTTT. It translates to CSVEPPATDTQYF.

This chain links TRBV20-1 with TRBJ2-1; 8 bases agree with TRBD2. This CDR3 has 15 residues. Germline V gene sequence: CDR1 DFQATT, CDR2 SNEGSKA (reference sequence). V trimming: 7 bases; J trimming: 6 bases; junction bases outside the gene matches: 14. The CDR3 sequence is CSVRTTSASINEQFF. DNA of the CDR3: TGCAGTGTTAGGACGACTAGCGCATCTATCAATGAGCAGTTCTTC.

A single count supports this clonotype. The chain is built from TRBV5-1 and TRBJ2-1; 8 nucleotides line up with TRBD2. Looked up from germline, CDR1 is SGHRS and CDR2 is YFSETQ. CDR3 size: 15 residues. Unmatched junction bases numbered 9, after V lost 2 bases and J lost 8 bases. Written as DNA, the CDR3 is TGCGCCAGCAGCTTCCTGATCGCGGGAGGCTATGAGCAGTTCTTC. Translation: CASSFLIAGGYEQFF.

This clonotype was recorded only once. V and J are TRBV12-3 or TRBV12-4 and TRBJ2-5, with D perhaps matching TRBD1 (6 bases). The closer fit of TRBJ2-7 to the DNA end suggests the J call may be wrong. CDR3 length equals 14 residues. The DNA for the CDR3 is TGTGCCAGCAGTCGTATGACAGGAGGCTACGAGCAGTACTTC. Encoded protein: CASSRMTGGYEQYF.

This clonotype was picked up a small number of times. The rearrangement joins TRBV5-1 to TRBJ2-7, with D unclear. Germline V CDR1 and CDR2: SGHRS, YFSETQ. Trimming shortened V by 4 bases and J by 0 bases, and 11 bases separated the two germline ends. The CDR3 loop spans 14 amino acids. This chain's CDR3 is CASSLTPSSYEQYF. The CDR3 region has the DNA TGCGCCAGCAGCCTAACACCGAGCTCCTACGAGCAGTACTTC.

Concerning this clonotype itself: The junction and the germline gene differ at one end; a read error may be behind it. The gene calls are TRBV29-1 and TRBJ1-1, with 9 bases that match TRBD1. Germline loops: CDR1 SQVTM, CDR2 ANQGSEA. The CDR3 has 15 amino acids. CDR3 nucleotide sequence: TGCAGCGTTGGGGGACGACAGGGGGGAAACACTGGAGCTTTCTTT. Its translation is CSVGGRQGGNTGAFF.

This clonotype was seen more than once but under ten times. One end of the junction does not line up with germline, which may come from a read error. The V call is TRBV2, the J call TRBJ2-3; 8 bases line up with TRBD1. The CDR3 consists of 18 residues. Per germline, CDR1 SNHLY and CDR2 FYNNEI. The CDR3 sequence: CASSDKSRGPPNTDTRYF. The CDR3 coding sequence is TGTGCCAGCAGTGATAAAAGCAGGGGGCCGCCAAACACAGATACGCGGTATTTT.

This clonotype appeared a few times. The CDR3 sequence is CSARRGLAEYNEQFF. CDR3 nucleotides: TGCAGTGCTAGGAGGGGACTAGCGGAGTACAATGAGCAGTTCTTC. The chain couples TRBV20-1 to TRBJ2-1, with TRBD2 matching over 11 bases. With 3 bases clipped from V and 4 bases from J, the junction kept 5 bases outside the gene matches. The CDR3 consists of 15 residues. The germline V gene has CDR1 DFQATT and CDR2 SNEGSKA (reference sequence).

The J gene is TRBJ2-1, the V gene TRBV7-2, with 13 bases matching TRBD2. Germline assignment: CDR1 SGHTA and CDR2 FQGNSA. This CDR3 region has 15 residues. V was pared by 5 bases and J by 12 bases, with 10 bases of the junction left unmatched. The CDR3 spells CASSRQTSGGHAQFF. The CDR3 nucleotides are TGTGCCAGCAGCCGGCAGACTAGCGGGGGGCACGCGCAGTTCTTC.

The V call is TRBV6-6, the J call TRBJ1-1; unclear D gene. V shed 6 bases and J shed 3 bases, with 14 bases lying between them. CDR3 length equals 14 residues. The germline CDR1 and CDR2 sequences are MNHNY and SVGAGI (reference sequence). CDR3 in DNA: TGTGCCAGCAGGGCCGTGTGGGAGGACACTGAAGCTTTCTTT. This encodes CASRAVWEDTEAFF.

The chain carries TRBV6-4 and TRBJ2-3; D may be TRBD2 (5 bases). The CDR3 totals 14 residues. CDR1 is MRHNA and CDR2 is SNTAGT in the germline V gene. The germline V and J ends were trimmed by 6 bases and 1 base, with 11 bases remaining between them. The CDR3 coding sequence is TGTGCCAGCAGCCGCGAGGAGGGCACAGATACGCAGTATTTT. Translated, it gives CASSREEGTDTQYF.

This CDR3 is CASSQELRLAVYEQYF. The DNA for the CDR3 is TGCGCCAGCAGCCAAGAACTTAGACTAGCGGTCTACGAGCAGTACTTC. The V gene is TRBV4-1, the J gene TRBJ2-7, with TRBD2 matching over 9 bases. Per germline, CDR1 MGHRA and CDR2 YSYEKL. V lost 0 bases to trimming and J lost 3 bases; unmatched junction nucleotides: 6. This CDR3 is built from 16 residues.

V and J are TRBV5-1 and TRBJ2-1; no definite D call. Germline CDR1 is SGHRS and CDR2 is YFSETQ. V was trimmed by 3 bases and J by 9 bases, leaving 10 bases between them. The CDR3 is 12 amino acids. This CDR3 reads CASSWDGSEQFF. The CDR3 DNA reads as TGCGCCAGCAGCTGGGATGGTAGTGAGCAGTTCTTC.

The V call is TRBV20-1, the J call TRBJ2-2; unclear D gene. This CDR3 contains 11 residues. Trimming cost V 6 bases and J 6 bases, with 8 bases left between them. From germline, CDR1 is DFQATT and CDR2 SNEGSKA (reference sequence). The CDR3 DNA follows: TGCAGTGCAGGCACTTCCGGGGAGCTGTTTTTT. Translation: CSAGTSGELFF.

A few counts support this clonotype. The chain recombines TRBV29-1 with TRBJ2-3, with D hard to call. Trimming left V 5 bases short and J 2 bases short, with 5 bases between. Germline-derived CDR1 and CDR2 are SQVTM and ANQGSEA. The CDR3 spans 11 residues. The CDR3 nucleotides read TGCAGCGTTTGGTCCACAGATACGCAGTATTTT. Amino acid sequence: CSVWSTDTQYF.

This clonotype was seen more than once but under ten times. This chain uses TRBV20-1 with TRBJ2-5; 7 nucleotides align to TRBD1. The CDR3 is 15 amino acids. Unmatched junction bases numbered 11, after V lost 6 bases and J lost 1 base. The germline CDR1 and CDR2 sequences are DFQATT and SNEGSKA (reference sequence). The CDR3 spells CSAPHIRQGQETQYF. CDR3 coding DNA: TGCAGTGCCCCTCACATTAGACAGGGCCAAGAGACCCAGTACTTC.

The V and J genes are TRBV5-1 and TRBJ2-2; TRBD1 aligns across 9 bases. In germline, CDR1 is SGHRS, CDR2 YFSETQ. V dropped 3 bases and J dropped 1; count of bases not matched to a gene: 10. The CDR3 has 18 amino acids. DNA for the CDR3: TGCGCCAGCAGCTACCCCCATCGGGGACAGGGGAACACCGGGGAGCTGTTTTTT. This gives the protein CASSYPHRGQGNTGELFF.

The rearrangement joins TRBV7-9 to TRBJ1-1; D is ambiguous. The length of the CDR3 is 13 residues. Germline CDR1 and CDR2: SEHNR and FQNEAQ (reference sequence). Trimming shortened V by 3 bases and J by 4 bases, and 9 bases separated the two germline ends. CDR3 nucleotides: TGTGCCAGCAGCTTTGCCGGGAGCACTGAAGCTTTCTTT. Amino acids: CASSFAGSTEAFF.

V is TRBV7-2 and J is TRBJ2-5, with D unresolved. Germline CDR1 SGHTA, CDR2 FQGNSA. This CDR3 has 12 amino acids. The V end was cut by 5 bases, the J end by 3 bases, with 7 bases between. The CDR3 reads CASSTVKETQYF. The CDR3 DNA follows: TGTGCCAGCAGCACCGTAAAAGAGACCCAGTACTTC.

The chain links TRBV29-1 to TRBJ1-2, with D maybe TRBD1 (5 bases). The CDR3 has 14 residues. Germline assignment: CDR1 SQVTM and CDR2 ANQGSEA. The V and J ends lost 7 bases and 4 bases respectively, with 19 bases between them. The CDR3 DNA follows: TGCAGCGCTCCTCGACGGGACCGGCCCTATGGCTACACCTTC. Its protein product is CSAPRRDRPYGYTF.

The V and J genes are TRBV20-1 and TRBJ2-1; 8 nucleotides line up with TRBD1. Trimming at V came to 6 bases and at J to 7 bases, leaving 17 bases not matched to a gene. This CDR3 has 16 residues. The germline gives CDR1 DFQATT, CDR2 SNEGSKA (reference sequence). CDR3 nucleotides: TGCAGTGCCAGTAGGCTCACAGGGGGACATACTAATGAGCAGTTCTTC. It encodes CSASRLTGGHTNEQFF.

The genes are TRBV27 and TRBJ1-2; 11 nucleotides line up with TRBD1. Germline CDR1 and CDR2: MNHEY and SMNVEV (reference sequence). The CDR3 extends over 14 amino acids. The V and J ends lost 6 bases and 5 bases, in that order; junction bases with no gene match: 5. The CDR3 protein is CASSGGTGGYGYTF. CDR3 bases: TGTGCCAGCAGCGGGGGGACAGGGGGGTATGGCTACACCTTC.